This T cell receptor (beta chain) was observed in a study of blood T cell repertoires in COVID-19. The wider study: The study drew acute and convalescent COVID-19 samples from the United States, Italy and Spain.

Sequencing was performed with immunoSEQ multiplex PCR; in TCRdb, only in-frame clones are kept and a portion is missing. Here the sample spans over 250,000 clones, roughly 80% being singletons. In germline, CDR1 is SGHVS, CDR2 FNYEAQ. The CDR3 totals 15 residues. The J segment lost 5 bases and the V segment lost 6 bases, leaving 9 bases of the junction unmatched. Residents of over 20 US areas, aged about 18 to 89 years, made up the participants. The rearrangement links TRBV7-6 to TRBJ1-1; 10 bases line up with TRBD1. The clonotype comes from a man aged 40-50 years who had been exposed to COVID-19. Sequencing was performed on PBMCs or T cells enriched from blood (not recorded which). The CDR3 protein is CASSTGQGWGTEAFF. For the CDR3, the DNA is TGTGCCAGCAGTACGGGACAGGGGTGGGGGACTGAAGCTTTCTTT.